Listed here are 13 T cell receptor beta chains from one sample, sequenced in a study of molecular identifiers for immune sequencing clone quantification. TCRdb reprocessed the PCR reads via MiXCR and lists one record per CDR3 protein. Of some 650,000 distinct CDR3 sequences listed, roughly 21% are singletons. Sequencing was performed on naive CD8+ T cells from blood, with Jurkat cell RNA spiked in. Described subset: FACS-sorted CD8+CD4-CCR7+CD45RA+ naive T cells. Receptor source: a human donor in good health. Some libraries in this study had Jurkat cell RNA spiked in.

In its sample, this clonotype was seen a few times. The gene calls are TRBV18 and TRBJ2-7, with 11 bases aligning to TRBD1. Germline CDR1 is KGHSH and CDR2 is LQKENI. V lost 0 bases to trimming and J lost 4 bases; unmatched junction nucleotides: 2. The CDR3 is 15 residues long. The DNA of the CDR3 is TGTGCCAGCTCACCACCGGGGACAGGGGGATACGAGCAGTACTTC. It is translated as CASSPPGTGGYEQYF.

This clonotype was counted at least ten times. The gene calls are TRBV14 and TRBJ2-5; 9 bases line up with TRBD2. V lost 4 bases and J lost 2; bases outside the gene matches: 5. Germline V gives CDR1 SGHDN, CDR2 FVKESK. The CDR3 covers 15 residues. CDR3 nucleotides: TGTGCCAGCAGCCCACTAGCGGGCTTACAAGAGACCCAGTACTTC. Translating gives CASSPLAGLQETQYF.

This clonotype was picked up a small number of times. The rearrangement links TRBV4-3 to TRBJ2-7; 9 positions agree with TRBD1. CDR3 length equals 16 residues. Germline V gives CDR1 LGHNA, CDR2 YSLEER. With 1 base clipped from V and 3 bases from J, the junction kept 7 bases outside the gene matches. The CDR3 region is CASSQGTVGQGYEQYF. CDR3 sequence (DNA): TGCGCCAGCAGCCAAGGGACTGTGGGACAGGGCTACGAGCAGTACTTC.

The chain uses TRBV6-5 and TRBJ2-1, with 9 bases that match TRBD1. The CDR3 extends over 14 amino acids. V dropped 6 bases and J dropped 5; count of bases not matched to a gene: 5. The germline V gene encodes CDR1 MNHEY and CDR2 SVGAGI. The CDR3 region has the DNA TGTGCCAGCAGGCCCGACAGGGGGGACAATGAGCAGTTCTTC. This codes for CASRPDRGDNEQFF.

The chain recombines TRBV12-3 or TRBV12-4 with TRBJ2-2, with no clear D. With 10 bases removed from V and 5 bases from J, the gap between germline ends came to 20 bases. The CDR3 is 15 residues long. CDR3 DNA sequence: TGTGCCACCGACGACACGTCCCGGCGAACCGGGGAGCTGTTTTTT. Amino acid sequence: CATDDTSRRTGELFF.

This chain uses TRBV5-1 with TRBJ2-2; no definite D call. V was shortened by 0 bases and J by 0 bases, with 9 bases between the two germline ends. From germline, CDR1 is SGHRS and CDR2 YFSETQ. The CDR3 covers 16 residues. CDR3 residues: CASSLEVSSNTGELFF. The DNA of the CDR3 is TGCGCCAGCAGCTTGGAAGTCAGTTCGAACACCGGGGAGCTGTTTTTT.

This clonotype came up many times. The V call is TRBV4-1, the J call TRBJ2-7; D not resolved. The germline V gene encodes CDR1 MGHRA and CDR2 YSYEKL. Trimming cost V 2 bases and J 6 bases, with 8 bases left between them. This CDR3 contains 12 residues. Here the CDR3 DNA reads TGCGCCAGCAGCCAACCCGGCCGCGAGCAGTACTTC. Residues: CASSQPGREQYF.

The genes are TRBV5-6 and TRBJ2-7; D is ambiguous. V lost 6 bases to trimming and J lost 3 bases, with 19 bases between them. Germline V gene lookup returns CDR1 SGHDT and CDR2 YYEEEE. The CDR3 contains 15 residues. The CDR3 bases are TGTGCCAGCACGTCCATCCGGCTATTCATCTACGAGCAGTACTTC. Translation gives CASTSIRLFIYEQYF.

This clonotype was seen more than once but under ten times. The V gene is TRBV12-3 or TRBV12-4, the J gene TRBJ2-5, with D perhaps matching TRBD1 or TRBD2 (5 bases each). The CDR3 spans 13 residues. V was pared by 6 bases and J by 0 bases, with 8 bases between. In DNA form, the CDR3 reads TGTGCCAGCAGGGGGGTGGACCAAGAGACCCAGTACTTC. This encodes CASRGVDQETQYF.

The chain joins TRBV12-3 or TRBV12-4 to TRBJ2-7; the match to TRBD1 covers 9 bases. This CDR3 has 16 residues. The V segment lost 4 bases and the J segment 2 bases; nucleotides outside the gene matches: 9. The CDR3: CASSSPRQGGPYEQYF. For the CDR3, the DNA is TGTGCCAGCAGTTCCCCCCGACAGGGGGGTCCCTACGAGCAGTACTTC.

This clonotype showed up many times. The chain combines TRBV7-9 with TRBJ2-7; D remains unclear. The CDR3 has 13 amino acids. The germline gives CDR1 SEHNR, CDR2 FQNEAQ (reference sequence). V lost 3 bases, J lost 2 bases, and 8 bases lay in between. The CDR3 spells CASSFTETYEQYF. CDR3 sequence (DNA): TGTGCCAGCAGCTTTACAGAGACCTACGAGCAGTACTTC.

The chain is built from TRBV27 and TRBJ2-3, with TRBD1 matching 7 bases. Looked up from germline, CDR1 is MNHEY and CDR2 is SMNVEV (reference sequence). The CDR3 sequence is 12 residues long. Losses at the gene ends were 5 bases for V and 11 bases for J; bases not matched to a gene: 7. In DNA form, the CDR3 reads TGTGCCAGCAGTATGACAGGGAGCGAGCAGTATTTT. Translated, it gives CASSMTGSEQYF.

This clonotype was counted ten times or more. This chain uses TRBV2 with TRBJ2-5, with 7 bases identical to TRBD1. With V trimmed by 6 bases and J by 13 bases, 14 bases remained unmatched. Per the germline V gene, CDR1 is SNHLY and CDR2 is FYNNEI. This CDR3 contains 13 residues. This CDR3 reads CASSPRGQALLYF. CDR3 in DNA: TGTGCCAGCAGCCCGAGAGGACAGGCATTATTGTACTTC.